Sequencing of this TCR beta chain was carried out in a study of blood T cell repertoires in COVID-19. Participants' own reports of clinical history determined their cohort assignment. Using immunoSEQ multiplex PCR, the repertoire was profiled, and TCRdb retains in-frame clones only, with some absent. Of roughly 350,000 clones listed, roughly 90% were seen once; the top ten hold approximately 17%. The CDR3 runs to 12 residues. CDR1 and CDR2 from the germline V gene are DFQATT and SNEGSKA (reference sequence). V lost 3 bases to trimming and J lost 12 bases; unmatched junction nucleotides: 8. The J gene is TRBJ2-1, the V gene TRBV20-1; 7 positions match TRBD2. The receptor was isolated from a woman aged 25 to 45 who had recovered from COVID-19. Specimen: PBMCs or T cells enriched from blood (not recorded which). The CDR3 coding sequence is TGCAGTGCTAGTGGAAACCCGGGGGGGCAGTTCTTC. Its protein product is CSASGNPGGQFF.